Listed here are 22 T cell receptor delta chains from one sample, sequenced in a study of gamma-delta chains in newborns, infants, children. TCRdb re-called the reads via CATT. The table includes about 5,500 delta-chain clones, 0.35% to 0.5% detected once. Specimen: blood. These receptors were collected from a child who was a newborn, infant or young child, either healthy, febrile or measles-vaccinated (not recorded which).

As for this clone: TCRdb has a much larger clone's protein, which differs at residue 4 from the translation of this DNA, likely because of a read error; what is shown is the protein translated from the DNA. The genes are TRDV2 and TRDJ3; 7 bases align to TRDD3. The CDR3 runs 17 residues. CDR1 is GEAIGNYY, CDR2 EKD, per germline. V lost 5 bases to trimming and J lost 0 bases; unmatched junction nucleotides: 6. CDR3 region: CACGSWGSSWDTRQMFF. CDR3 coding DNA: TGTGCCTGTGGCTCTTGGGGGAGCTCCTGGGACACCCGACAGATGTTTTTC.

A remark on this clone: It may be a read error: a sequence one base away is much more abundant. The rearrangement joins TRDV2 to TRDJ3, with 8 bases aligning to TRDD3. The germline V gene has CDR1 GEAIGNYY and CDR2 EKD. The V segment lost 3 bases and the J segment 0 bases; nucleotides outside the gene matches: 18. The CDR3 has 22 residues. This CDR3 is CACDSVLGAPSSSSWDTRQMFF. For the CDR3, the DNA is TGTGCCTGTGACTCGGTACTGGGGGCCCCATCGTCGAGCTCCTGGGACACCCGACAGATGTTTTTC.

By sample share, this clone is large. Within the sample, other DNA sequences also encode this same CDR3. CDR3 DNA: TGTGCCTGTGACAAACTGGGGGATACCGATAAACTCATCTTT. It translates to CACDKLGDTDKLIF. The chain employs TRDV2 and TRDJ1, with TRDD3 matching 10 bases. The CDR3 has 14 residues. Trimming at V came to 2 bases and at J to 2 bases, leaving 1 base not matched to a gene. CDR1 and CDR2 from the germline V gene are GEAIGNYY and EKD.

This clone has just a few counts. TCRdb's protein, taken from a much larger clone, differs from this DNA's translation at residue 16, likely owing to a read error; the protein displayed comes from the DNA. The chain carries TRDV2 and TRDJ3; 7 bases map to TRDD3. Germline CDR1 GEAIGNYY, CDR2 EKD. The CDR3 runs 18 residues. The CDR3 loop is CACDTWGTSSWDTRQLFF. CDR3 coding DNA: TGTGCCTGTGACACCTGGGGGACCAGCTCCTGGGACACCCGACAGCTGTTTTTC.

The table lists this clone with a few counts. The TCRdb protein, from a much larger clone, departs from this DNA's translation at residue 8, likely by read error; the protein shown derives from the DNA. This chain links TRDV2 with TRDJ3, with 8 bases that match TRDD3. CDR1 and CDR2 from the germline V gene are GEAIGNYY and EKD. This CDR3 is built from 14 residues. V dropped 3 bases and J dropped 10; count of bases not matched to a gene: 4. CDR3 coding DNA: TGTGCCTGTGACGTACTGGGGGGTACCCGACAGATGTTTTTC. Translated, it gives CACDVLGGTRQMFF.

This clone was counted a few times. TCRdb's listed protein matches a much larger clone and diverges from this DNA's translation at residue 14, likely through a read error; the protein shown comes from the DNA. This chain links TRDV2 with TRDJ3; 10 nucleotides align to TRDD3. The germline V gene encodes CDR1 GEAIGNYY and CDR2 EKD. The CDR3 is 18 amino acids. The CDR3 region has the DNA TGTGCCTGTGACACTGGGGGATACCGCACCTGGGACACCCAACAGATGTTTTTC. It translates to CACDTGGYRTWDTQQMFF.

About this clone: A much larger clone is a single base away; this may be a read error. The CDR3, as DNA: TGTGCCTGCGACTCCGCTGGGGGATACAGGCCCTGGGACACCCGACAGATGTTTTTC. Amino acids: CACDSAGGYRPWDTRQMFF. This rearrangement joins TRDV2 to TRDJ3; 11 bases map to TRDD3. CDR1 and CDR2 (germline): GEAIGNYY, EKD. The trim removed 7 bases at V and 2 bases at J, leaving 12 bases unmatched. The CDR3 has 19 amino acids.

About this clone: An end of the junction differs from the germline gene, which may be a read error. Other DNA sequences in the sample encode the same CDR3. This chain joins TRDV2 and TRDJ3; a possible D gene is TRDD3 (5 bases). CDR1 and CDR2 from the germline V gene are GEAIGNYY and EKD. This CDR3 contains 19 residues. Written as DNA, the CDR3 is TGTGCCTGTGACACCGCGGGGTCCATCAGCTCCTGGGACACCCGGCAGATGTTTTTC. Protein: CACDTAGSISSWDTRQMFF.

This clone was recorded a few times. TCRdb's protein for this DNA is that of a much larger clone and differs from the translation at residue 12, likely a read error; the protein shown is the DNA translation. The DNA for the CDR3 is TGTGCCTGTGACAAACTGGGGGGTAGCTCCTGGGGCACCCGACAGATGTTTTTC. As protein: CACDKLGGSSWGTRQMFF. The chain recombines TRDV2 with TRDJ3; 8 bases align to TRDD3. This CDR3 is built from 18 residues. CDR1 is GEAIGNYY and CDR2 is EKD in the germline V gene.

With respect to this clone: A much larger clone lies a single base off, so this may be a read error. V and J are TRDV2 and TRDJ3, with 11 bases fitting TRDD3. This CDR3 has 20 residues. Germline V gene lookup returns CDR1 GEAIGNYY and CDR2 EKD. The CDR3 loop is CACDPWGIQRSSWDARQMFF. Written as DNA, the CDR3 is TGTGCCTGTGACCCCTGGGGGATACAACGGAGCTCCTGGGACGCCCGACAGATGTTTTTC.

This clone is medium-sized in the sample. The same CDR3 is also encoded by other DNA sequences in this sample. The chain is built from TRDV1 and TRDJ2, with 9 bases that match TRDD3. Germline V CDR1 and CDR2: TSWWSYY, QGS. With V trimmed by 0 bases and J by 0 bases, 17 bases remained unmatched. The CDR3 is made up of 22 amino acids. The CDR3 spells CALGELGFGTGGIRALTAQLFF. The CDR3 region has the DNA TGTGCTCTTGGGGAACTAGGGTTCGGAACTGGGGGAATAAGGGCTTTGACAGCACAACTCTTCTTT.

In the case of this clone: A read error likely explains why the TCRdb protein, taken from a much larger clone, differs from this DNA's translation at residue 10; the protein shown is translated from the DNA. The rearrangement joins TRDV2 to TRDJ3; 7 bases fit TRDD3. The V and J ends lost 1 base and 5 bases, in that order; junction bases with no gene match: 13. The germline V gene encodes CDR1 GEAIGNYY and CDR2 EKD. The length of the CDR3 is 19 residues. Here the CDR3 reads CACDTYWGFFTRDTRQMFF. The DNA for the CDR3 is TGTGCCTGTGACACGTACTGGGGATTTTTTACCCGGGACACCCGACAGATGTTTTTC.

This clone has just a few counts. Just one base apart from a much larger clone, this may be a read error. This same CDR3 is encoded by further DNA sequences in the sample. CDR3 nucleotide sequence: TGTGCCTGTGACACCGTTCGGGGGACTGCGCCCCGCTCCTGGGACACCCGACAGATGTTCTTC. Protein sequence: CACDTVRGTAPRSWDTRQMFF. The chain links TRDV2 to TRDJ3, with TRDD3 as a possible D gene (6 bases). Germline V gene lookup returns CDR1 GEAIGNYY and CDR2 EKD. The CDR3 spans 21 residues.

This clone is labeled medium-sized. This chain links TRDV2 with TRDJ2; 13 nucleotides line up with TRDD3. The trim removed 0 bases at V and 6 bases at J, leaving 9 bases unmatched. Germline lookup yields CDR1 GEAIGNYY and CDR2 EKD. The CDR3 consists of 18 residues. The CDR3 protein is CACDTLSTGGYGSAQLFF. The CDR3 DNA follows: TGTGCCTGTGACACCCTAAGTACTGGGGGATACGGGTCAGCACAACTCTTCTTT.

This clone was found a few times. TCRdb's protein, taken from a much larger clone, differs from this DNA's translation at residue 16, likely owing to a read error; the protein displayed comes from the DNA. This specimen includes other DNA sequences encoding the same CDR3. This chain links TRDV2 with TRDJ3; the match to TRDD3 covers 11 bases. Germline V gene data show CDR1 as GEAIGNYY and CDR2 as EKD. The CDR3 runs 18 residues. CDR3 sequence: CACDTGGYASWDTRQVFF. CDR3 in DNA: TGTGCCTGTGACACTGGGGGATACGCGTCCTGGGACACCCGACAGGTGTTTTTC.

This clone is termed medium-sized (0.01 to 0.1%). Within the sample, other DNA sequences also encode this same CDR3. The rearrangement uses TRDV2 and TRDJ1, with 11 bases fitting TRDD3. The ends lost 6 bases at V and 4 bases at J; junction bases unmatched: 0. Germline V CDR1 and CDR2: GEAIGNYY, EKD. CDR3 length: 12 amino acids. The CDR3 spells CACTGGYDKLIF. As DNA, the CDR3 is TGTGCCTGTACTGGGGGATACGATAAACTCATCTTT.

With regard to this clone: This likely reflects a read error, since a far larger clone is one base away. Other DNA sequences of this sample code for an identical CDR3. The rearrangement uses TRDV2 and TRDJ3, with 8 bases identical to TRDD3. Germline CDR1 is GEAIGNYY and CDR2 is EKD. The CDR3 is made up of 18 amino acids. CDR3 bases: TGTGCCTGTGACACCCTCTGGGGGAGCTCCTGGGACACCCGGCAGATGTTTTTC. This translates into CACDTLWGSSWDTRQMFF.

By sample fraction, this clone is medium-sized. The sample has other DNA sequences that encode this CDR3 too. The chain carries TRDV2 and TRDJ3; the D call may be TRDD2 or TRDD3 (5 bases each). CDR3 length equals 17 residues. Trimming shortened V by 6 bases and J by 0 bases, and 14 bases separated the two germline ends. Germline V gene data show CDR1 as GEAIGNYY and CDR2 as EKD. The CDR3 nucleotides read TGTGCCTGTAACCCTACTGGTAGCTCCTGGGACACCCGACAGATGTTTTTC. It encodes CACNPTGSSWDTRQMFF.

The chain is built from TRDV2 and TRDJ3; a possible D gene is TRDD3 (6 bases). TCRdb carries no J gene annotation; the J gene was assigned here by matching the DNA with germline. The germline gives CDR1 GEAIGNYY, CDR2 EKD. The CDR3 is made up of 17 amino acids. V gave up 9 bases and J gave up 0 bases, with 17 bases separating them. The CDR3, as DNA: TGTGCCACCGTGGGGATTCGGAGCTCCTGGGACACCCGACAGATGTTTTTC. It yields the protein CATVGIRSSWDTRQMFF.

About this clone: The protein recorded in TCRdb matches a much larger clone and deviates from this DNA's translation at residue 6, suggesting a read error; the protein here is obtained by translating the DNA. The rearrangement joins TRDV2 to TRDJ1, with TRDD3 identical over 9 bases. Germline V gene sequence: CDR1 GEAIGNYY, CDR2 EKD. The CDR3 consists of 16 residues. J gave up 7 bases and V 0 bases, and 11 bases lay outside the gene matches. This CDR3 is CACDTAGDTPYLKLIF. The DNA for the CDR3 is TGTGCCTGTGACACCGCGGGGGATACCCCCTACCTTAAACTCATCTTT.

The table lists this clone with a few counts. The protein recorded in TCRdb matches a much larger clone and deviates from this DNA's translation at residue 3, suggesting a read error; the protein here is obtained by translating the DNA. This chain connects TRDV2 to TRDJ3, with 9 bases that match TRDD3. Germline V gene data show CDR1 as GEAIGNYY and CDR2 as EKD. This CDR3 has 17 amino acids. The CDR3 DNA is TGTGCCCGTGACGACTGGGGGACAACCTGGGACACCCGACAGATGTTTTTC. Its protein is CARDDWGTTWDTRQMFF.

This clone appeared a few times. TCRdb records a much larger clone's protein for this DNA, with a difference at residue 4 that likely arises from a read error; the protein given is the translation of the DNA. The CDR3 region is CACGELIGGRDTRQMFF. The CDR3 DNA reads TGTGCCTGTGGCGAGCTGATTGGGGGCCGGGACACCCGACAGATGTTTTTC. The chain combines TRDV2 with TRDJ3; tentative D call: TRDD3 (6 bases). Trimming took 5 bases from V and 5 from J, leaving 18 bases between them. CDR1 GEAIGNYY and CDR2 EKD come from the germline V gene. This CDR3 spans 17 amino acids.